Given below is one T cell receptor beta chain in context. No antigen is known for it. It has no much larger one-base neighbor in the sample; base qualities were not kept. TCRbeta CDR3 regions were amplified from genomic DNA using the immunoSEQ Assay, a bias-controlled multiplex PCR. The published analysis was carried out like this. Nucleated cell counts per sample were estimated from amplification of reference gene primers within the assay. To quantify the absolute abundance of each unique TCRbeta CDR3 rearrangement, sequence reads were collapsed and filtered. For each sample, productive Simpson clonality was calculated as the square root of Simpson's diversity index over productive rearrangements. The table comes from immuneACCESS by way of TCRdb, which keeps in-frame sequences with V and J called. Part of the clones is missing from these tables; in studies checked, under half for an unresolved V gene and the rest for unknown reasons. V and J calls and clone size are those listed in that table; D and trimming were worked out from the DNA. In this sample the table shows about 170,000 clones, about 83% of which occur a single time. About 3.5% of the sample lies in the top ten.

This specimen belongs to a study of blood T cell repertoires in COVID-19 (dated by TCRdb to the early 2020s). General notes on the study: The collaborator samples originated in the United States, Italy and Spain and spanned the acute and convalescent phases of COVID-19. The material from the prospective study consisted of cDNA or gDNA derived from T cells, B-cell-depleted T cells, or PBMCs. HLA class I and class II types, where available, came from metadata supplied by the sample provider rather than from assay-based typing. Subjects who had been exposed to COVID-19, were actively infected with it, or had recovered from it provided the deeply sampled blood TCRbeta repertoires that made up the dataset. Nearly every sample came with metadata listing a de-identified subject ID, COVID-19 status, age in years and sex. Samples were obtained from the ongoing ImmuneRACE study (first 160 participants) and from some 1,200 subjects provided by 6 global collaborators. The repertoires were made available in a free public database intended to serve as a resource for research on the immune response to SARS-CoV-2.

In the prospective study, participants were 18 to 89 years old, resided in around 25 geographic areas of the United States, and were enrolled through a virtual design. Cohort assignment in the prospective study relied on participant-reported clinical history from a screening survey and a study questionnaire. In the prospective study, mobile phlebotomists collected whole blood, serum and a nasopharyngeal or oropharyngeal swab from each participant. Over a roughly 2-month period, participants in the prospective study had the option of providing additional blood draws and questionnaires. Blood samples from the prospective study were shipped frozen or at room temperature prior to DNA extraction. Germline trimming: 2 bases from V, 10 bases from J; junction bases outside gene matches: 10. The CDR3 has 15 amino acids, counting the end cysteine and phenylalanine. The kept DNA is CDR3 alone, 45 bases in frame from the first base. As encoded in the germline V gene (reference sequence), CDR1 is MNHEY while CDR2 is SMNVEV.

What the authors observed across the whole study: Clinical and demographic metadata were provided uncurated, with the amount varying by source and participant.

This sequence uses TRBV27 and TRBJ2-1; 8 bases in the middle match TRBD2. The sequenced sample consisted of PBMCs or T cells enriched from blood (not recorded which). This clonotype was obtained from a woman in her fifties or sixties in a cohort exposed to, infected with or recovered from COVID-19 (not recorded which). The DNA is as follows: TGTGCCAGCAGTTTAGTGTACGGGGGGGACGCCGAGCAGTTCTTC. This encodes CASSLVYGGDAEQFF.